Following are 28 T cell receptor beta chains from one sample sequenced in a study of Tregs in tolerant kidney transplant recipients. The nonmyeloablative bone marrow transplants came from related graft donors, with transient mixed chimerism. Generated by immunoSEQ multiplex PCR, the TCRdb table keeps only in-frame clones and is missing some. This sample contains under 35,000 clones. The sequencing used CD4+ T cells from blood (PBMCs), collected 24 months after the transplant. These receptors came from a human patient who received a combined kidney and bone marrow transplant. A subset of T cells may come from the graft donor.

With respect to this clone: The read ends 3 residues shy of where the CDR3 ends; the end is completed using the germline J gene. This chain links TRBV20-1 with TRBJ2-2; 13 bases match TRBD2. The CDR3 length is 16 residues. V shed 5 bases and J 0 bases; nucleotides not matched to a gene: 3. Germline V gives CDR1 DFQATT, CDR2 SNEGSKA (reference sequence). The CDR3 region is CSAAGTSGTNTGELFF. The CDR3 bases that were read are TGCAGTGCTGCTGGGACTAGCGGGACGAACACCGGGGAG.

Notes on this clone: The read stops 3 residues short of the end of the CDR3; the missing end is completed from the germline J gene. The chain combines TRBV20-1 with TRBJ2-1; TRBD1 agrees at 8 bases. V was pared by 3 bases and J by 7 bases, with 8 bases of the junction left unmatched. CDR1 is DFQATT, CDR2 SNEGSKA, per germline (reference sequence). The CDR3 runs to 14 residues. The sequenced part of the CDR3 DNA is TGCAGTGCTAGGGCGGGACAGGTTCGTAATGAG. As protein: CSARAGQVRNE. The complete CDR3 protein is CSARAGQVRNEQFF.

With regard to this clone: The read terminates 3 residues before the CDR3 end, so the remaining end is supplied by the germline J gene. The chain uses TRBV5-1 and TRBJ2-7; D gene ambiguous. The germline V gene encodes CDR1 SGHRS and CDR2 YFSETQ. CDR3 size: 17 residues. Trimming pared 3 bases from V and 5 bases from J, leaving 24 bases between. The part of the CDR3 DNA that was read is TGCGCCAGCAGCTCGGCAAGATACCAGGTCCGTTGGAACGAG. This encodes CASSSARYQVRWNE. The CDR3 in full is CASSSARYQVRWNEQYF.

Comments on this clone: The read gets to within 3 residues of the CDR3 end, and the germline J gene fills in the rest. The J gene is TRBJ2-5, the V gene TRBV7-9; D is unclear. CDR3 length: 14 amino acids. Trimming left V 5 bases short and J 1 base short, with 11 bases between. Germline CDR1 and CDR2: SEHNR and FQNEAQ (reference sequence). The CDR3 loop reads CASSPERVQETQYF. The covered CDR3 bases are TGTGCCAGCAGCCCAGAAAGGGTCCAAGAGACC.

As regards this clone: The CDR3 goes on 3 residues after the read ends, and that part is filled in from the germline J gene. The chain couples TRBV19 to TRBJ2-2, with 7 bases aligning to TRBD1. The germline gives CDR1 LNHDA, CDR2 SQIVND (reference sequence). Trimming cost V 3 bases and J 1 base; bases outside gene matches: 5. The CDR3 length is 16 residues. The CDR3 DNA, read in part, is TGTGCCAGTAGTATTTTGTCAGGGGGGAACACCGGGGAG. The encoded protein is CASSILSGGNTGE. The entire CDR3 reads CASSILSGGNTGELFF. The full variable domain, in which reference TRBV19 and TRBJ2-2 provide the parts outside the CDR3, is DGGITQSPKYLFRKEGQNVTLSCEQNLNHDAMYWYRQDPGQGLRLIYYSQIVNDFQKGDIAEGYSVSREKKESFPLTVTSAQKNPTAFYLCASSILSGGNTGELFFGEGSRLTVL.

Comments on this clone: The read terminates 3 residues before the CDR3 end, so the remaining end is supplied by the germline J gene. The genes are TRBV5-1 and TRBJ2-7; 9 nucleotides agree with TRBD2. Trimming removed 0 bases from V and 1 base from J; junction bases left unmatched: 5. CDR1 SGHRS and CDR2 YFSETQ come from the germline V gene. The CDR3 length is 16 residues. The sequenced part of the CDR3 DNA is TGCGCCAGCAGCTTGGTAGAGCGGGAGGTATCCTACGAG. It yields the protein CASSLVEREVSYE. The entire CDR3 sequence reads CASSLVEREVSYEQYF.

In regard to this clone: The CDR3 end is not reached by the read, which stops 3 residues before it; the germline J gene fills it in. The chain links TRBV19 to TRBJ1-5; D possibly corresponds to TRBD1 (5 bases). The CDR3 spans 15 residues. V lost 3 bases, J lost 3 bases, and 12 bases lay in between. Germline V gene data show CDR1 as LNHDA and CDR2 as SQIVND (reference sequence). The covered CDR3 bases are TGTGCCAGTAGTATGAAACAGGTCACCAATCAGCCC. It yields the protein CASSMKQVTNQP. The entire CDR3 protein reads CASSMKQVTNQPQHF.

Of note for this clone: The read ends 3 residues before the CDR3 terminus; that terminus is restored from the germline J gene. This chain links TRBV5-5 with TRBJ2-5; 12 bases line up with TRBD2. V was pared by 2 bases and J by 4 bases, with 3 bases of the junction left unmatched. The CDR3 spans 15 residues. The germline gives CDR1 SGHKS, CDR2 YYEKEE (reference sequence). The CDR3 bases that were read are TGTGCCAGCAGCTTCCCGGGACTAGCGGGAGAGACC. It is translated as CASSFPGLAGET. The complete CDR3 sequence is CASSFPGLAGETQYF.

Concerning this clone itself: The DNA ends 3 residues before the CDR3 does, and the rest of the CDR3 is filled in from the germline J gene. The chain carries TRBV5-1 and TRBJ2-5; TRBD1 aligns across 7 bases. With 4 bases clipped from V and 2 bases from J, the junction kept 5 bases outside the gene matches. Germline values: CDR1 SGHRS, CDR2 YFSETQ. The CDR3 loop spans 14 amino acids. The sequenced CDR3 bases are TGCGCCAGCAGCCCGGGACAGTTACAAGAGACC. Translation: CASSPGQLQET. The whole CDR3 is CASSPGQLQETQYF. Together with reference TRBV5-1 and TRBJ2-5, the CDR3 gives the full variable domain: KAGVTQTPRYLIKTRGQQVTLSCSPISGHRSVSWYQQTPGQGLQFLFEYFSETQRNKGNFPGRFSGRQFSNSRSEMNVSTLELGDSALYLCASSPGQLQETQYFGPGTRLLVL.

To note about this clone: Read coverage stops 3 residues before the CDR3 terminus; the germline J gene supplies the remainder. V gene TRBV20-1 combines with J gene TRBJ2-7, with a tentative D call TRBD2 (5 bases). Trimming removed 0 bases from V and 2 bases from J, with 14 bases in between. The CDR3 length is 15 residues. Per germline, CDR1 DFQATT and CDR2 SNEGSKA (reference sequence). Partial CDR3 DNA: TGCAGTGCTAGAGATAGGACTCAAAAGGCCTACGAG. It specifies CSARDRTQKAYE. The entire CDR3 sequence reads CSARDRTQKAYEQYF.

Concerning this clone itself: Sequencing ends 3 residues short of the CDR3 end; the germline J gene provides the rest. The chain combines TRBV7-2 with TRBJ2-7, with a tentative D call TRBD2 (6 bases). Deletions cut 1 base from V and 3 bases from J, with 13 bases between. The V gene's germline CDR1 is SGHTA and CDR2 FQGNSA. The length of the CDR3 is 15 residues. CDR3 DNA, as far as it was read: TGTGCCAGCAGCTTAGGGGCGGCCGGGGGCTACGAG. Protein sequence: CASSLGAAGGYE. The full CDR3 protein reads CASSLGAAGGYEQYF.

With regard to this clone: Read coverage stops 3 residues before the CDR3 terminus; the germline J gene supplies the remainder. V and J are TRBV18 and TRBJ2-2; TRBD1 matches at 8 bases. Germline loops: CDR1 KGHSH, CDR2 LQKENI. This CDR3 is built from 14 residues. Trimming cost V 7 bases and J 3 bases; bases outside gene matches: 4. The CDR3 bases that were read are TGTGCCAGCTTATCGACAGGGGACACCGGGGAG. Translated, it gives CASLSTGDTGE. The full CDR3 reads CASLSTGDTGELFF.

On this clone: Sequencing ends 3 residues short of the CDR3 end; the germline J gene provides the rest. This sequence joins TRBV20-1 and TRBJ2-5; 7 bases line up with TRBD1. Per germline, CDR1 DFQATT and CDR2 SNEGSKA (reference sequence). This CDR3 contains 14 residues. V was clipped by 6 bases and J by 3 bases; unmatched bases: 10. CDR3 in amino acids: CSADAEGQKETQYF. The DNA read from the CDR3 is TGCAGTGCCGACGCAGAGGGACAGAAAGAGACC.

To note about this clone: The read halts 3 residues ahead of the CDR3 end, with the missing end drawn from the germline J gene. The V and J genes are TRBV11-3 and TRBJ2-3; D uncertain. Per the germline V gene, CDR1 is SGHNT and CDR2 is YENEEA. V lost 5 bases and J 1 base, leaving 7 bases between the germline ends. The CDR3 contains 13 residues. Incomplete CDR3 DNA: TGTGCCAGCAGCCATAGAGGCACAGATACG. Translating it yields CASSHRGTDT. The full CDR3 is CASSHRGTDTQYF.

Points on this clone: From the germline J gene comes the end of the CDR3, since the read stops 3 residues before it. The rearrangement joins TRBV4-2 to TRBJ1-5; the match to TRBD1 covers 8 bases. Trimming removed 1 base from V and 8 bases from J; junction bases left unmatched: 4. Per the germline V gene, CDR1 is LGHNA and CDR2 is YNFKEQ. The CDR3 length is 14 residues. Incomplete CDR3 DNA: TGTGCCAGCAGCCAAGGTGGACAGGGTAAGCCC. This translates into CASSQGGQGKP. The full CDR3 protein is CASSQGGQGKPQHF.

Regarding this clone: The read halts 3 residues ahead of the CDR3 end, with the missing end drawn from the germline J gene. The rearrangement links TRBV20-1 to TRBJ2-1; 10 nucleotides match TRBD2. V shed 3 bases, J shed 1 base, and the junction held 3 bases outside the gene matches. Per germline, CDR1 DFQATT and CDR2 SNEGSKA (reference sequence). This CDR3 is 15 amino acids long. CDR3 residues: CSARTSGLSYNEQFF. CDR3 bases read: TGCAGTGCTAGGACTAGCGGGTTGTCCTACAATGAG.

A remark on this clone: The CDR3 end falls 3 residues outside the read, so it is completed with the germline J gene. The chain is built from TRBV3-1 (or the pseudogene TRBV3-2) and TRBJ2-1; D gene uncertain. CDR3 length equals 13 residues. Trimming removed 2 bases at V and 7 bases at J, with 9 bases between. Germline V gene sequence: CDR1 LGHDT, CDR2 YNNKEL (reference sequence). The DNA read from the CDR3 is TGTGCCAGCAGCCAATTAGCTTTGAATGAG. Protein sequence: CASSQLALNE. The complete CDR3 sequence is CASSQLALNEQFF.

As for this clone: The CDR3 end lies 3 residues beyond the end of the read and is filled in from the germline J gene. The chain is built from TRBV14 and TRBJ2-1, with 8 bases lining up with TRBD2. Trimming cost V 6 bases and J 9 bases; bases outside gene matches: 7. The CDR3 covers 13 residues. Germline V lookup: CDR1 SGHDN, CDR2 FVKESK. The part of the CDR3 DNA that was read is TGTGCCAGCAGTCGCAGCGGGAGTCGTGAG. It yields the protein CASSRSGSRE. The full CDR3 protein is CASSRSGSREQFF. Using reference TRBV14 and TRBJ2-1 for the parts outside the CDR3, the full variable domain is EAGVTQFPSHSVIEKGQTVTLRCDPISGHDNLYWYRRVMGKEIKFLLHFVKESKQDESGMPNNRFLAERTGGTYSTLKVQPAELEDSGVYFCASSRSGSREQFFGPGTRLTVL.

Comments on this clone: The read falls 3 residues short of the CDR3 end, and the missing part is taken from the germline J gene. The chain recombines TRBV19 with TRBJ1-5; 8 bases are shared with TRBD1. Germline CDR1 LNHDA, CDR2 SQIVND (reference sequence). CDR3 length equals 16 residues. Germline trimming cut 2 bases from V and 0 bases from J; bases unmatched to any gene: 3. This CDR3 reads CASSILQGVSNQPQHF. Incomplete CDR3 DNA: TGTGCCAGTAGTATATTACAGGGGGTTAGCAATCAGCCC.

Concerning this clone: Coverage ceases 3 residues before the CDR3 finishes, and the germline J gene fills in the end. The gene calls are TRBV20-1 and TRBJ2-1; 7 positions agree with TRBD1. The CDR3 is 15 residues long. V was clipped by 0 bases and J by 7 bases; unmatched bases: 9. Germline V gives CDR1 DFQATT, CDR2 SNEGSKA (reference sequence). The CDR3 sequence is CSARDRTTGVNEQFF. The sequenced part of the CDR3 DNA is TGCAGTGCTAGAGATCGGACAACAGGGGTGAATGAG.

Worth noting for this clone: The read falls 3 residues short of the CDR3 end, and the missing part is taken from the germline J gene. The chain links TRBV13 to TRBJ2-1; perhaps TRBD2 as D (7 bases). Looked up from germline, CDR1 is PRHDT and CDR2 is FYEKMQ (reference sequence). The CDR3 has 18 residues. The germline V and J ends were trimmed by 5 bases and 7 bases, with 27 bases remaining between them. CDR3 protein: CASSPGTGFGGWGNEQFF. The CDR3 bases that were read are TGTGCCAGCAGCCCCGGAACAGGGTTCGGGGGGTGGGGGAATGAG.

Partial CDR3 DNA: TGTGCCAGCAGGGCCGGACAGTCTAGCACAGATACG. Translation gives CASRAGQSSTDT. The full CDR3 protein is CASRAGQSSTDTQYF. The chain carries TRBV2 and TRBJ2-3, with D maybe TRBD1 (6 bases). The CDR3 end falls 3 residues outside the read, so it is completed with the germline J gene. The CDR3 contains 15 residues. The ends were cut back, 6 bases at V and 0 bases at J, with 13 bases in the middle. The germline gives CDR1 SNHLY, CDR2 FYNNEI. Using reference TRBV2 and TRBJ2-3 for the parts outside the CDR3, the full variable domain is EPEVTQTPSHQVTQMGQEVILRCVPISNHLYFYWYRQILGQKVEFLVSFYNNEISEKSEIFDDQFSVERPDGSNFTLKIRSTKLEDSAMYFCASRAGQSSTDTQYFGPGTRLTVL.

As concerns this clone: The read finishes 3 residues shy of the CDR3 end, and the germline J gene is used to complete it. The rearrangement joins TRBV29-1 to TRBJ2-1, with 7 bases lining up with TRBD2. This CDR3 has 13 residues. The germline CDR1 and CDR2 sequences are SQVTM and ANQGSEA. Unmatched junction bases numbered 7, after V lost 4 bases and J lost 7 bases. The part of the CDR3 DNA that was read is TGCAGCGTTGGGCAAAACGGGGGGAATGAG. This encodes CSVGQNGGNE. The entire CDR3 reads CSVGQNGGNEQFF.

Details on this clone: The read ends 3 residues early relative to the CDR3; the germline J gene fills the gap. The V and J genes are TRBV29-1 and TRBJ2-3; D gene unclear. Trimming left V 1 base short and J 1 base short, with 12 bases between. Germline values: CDR1 SQVTM, CDR2 ANQGSEA. The CDR3 extends over 15 amino acids. This chain's CDR3 is CSVEVVGSGTDTQYF. The DNA read from the CDR3 is TGCAGCGTTGAAGTGGTAGGGTCGGGCACAGATACG.

Turning to this clone: The read ends 3 residues early relative to the CDR3; the germline J gene fills the gap. The rearrangement joins TRBV7-9 to TRBJ2-2; D call uncertain. The V gene's germline CDR1 is SEHNR and CDR2 FQNEAQ (reference sequence). The CDR3 runs 13 residues. CDR3 region: CASSSPTSERLFF. The sequenced CDR3 bases are TGTGCCAGCAGCTCCCCCACATCCGAGCGG.

A remark on this clone: The CDR3 end falls 3 residues outside the read, so it is completed with the germline J gene. This chain links TRBV30 with TRBJ1-1; D gene uncertain. Trimming left V 2 bases short and J 0 bases short, with 7 bases between. CDR3 size: 13 residues. The V gene's germline CDR1 is GTSNPN and CDR2 SVGIG (reference sequence). The DNA read from the CDR3 is TGTGCCTGGAGTCTCCAGGTGAACACTGAA. This codes for CAWSLQVNTE. The full-length CDR3 reads as CAWSLQVNTEAFF.

Turning to this clone: From the germline J gene comes the end of the CDR3, since the read stops 3 residues before it. The rearrangement links TRBV20-1 to TRBJ2-1; TRBD2 is a possible D gene (5 bases). Trimming cost V 5 bases and J 0 bases, with 14 bases left between them. CDR3 length: 15 residues. Per the germline V gene, CDR1 is DFQATT and CDR2 is SNEGSKA (reference sequence). CDR3 region: CSALTDLSSYNEQFF. CDR3 bases read: TGCAGTGCTCTTACGGACTTGAGCTCCTACAATGAG.

Turning to this clone: The missing CDR3 end, 3 residues past where the read stops, is filled in from the germline J gene. This chain links TRBV20-1 with TRBJ1-2, with TRBD1 as a possible D gene (5 bases). Germline values: CDR1 DFQATT, CDR2 SNEGSKA (reference sequence). This CDR3 has 13 amino acids. The V end was cut by 2 bases, the J end by 3 bases, with 10 bases between. CDR3 loop: CSARMGRDYGYTF. The covered CDR3 bases are TGCAGTGCTAGAATGGGCAGGGACTATGGC.